These 13 T cell receptor beta chains came from one sample sequenced in a study of early T cells in non-severe SARS-CoV-2 infection. TCRdb recomputed calls from the 5' RACE reads with MiXCR, one row per CDR3 protein. The data hold fewer than 100,000 distinct CDR3 sequences, with roughly 12% observed a single time. The sample comprised whole blood. These receptors all come from an adult who was a healthcare worker with PCR-confirmed SARS-CoV-2 infection or an uninfected control (not recorded which).

J is TRBJ1-5 and V is TRBV30; 7 nucleotides line up with TRBD1. The CDR3 has 15 residues. The V segment lost 8 bases and the J segment 0 bases; nucleotides outside the gene matches: 10. The germline V gene encodes CDR1 GTSNPN and CDR2 SVGIG (reference sequence). The CDR3 reads CALLTGTDSNQPQHF. The CDR3 nucleotides are TGTGCCCTACTTACCGGGACAGATAGCAATCAGCCCCAGCATTTT.

The chain uses TRBV5-1 and TRBJ2-2; no clear D. From germline, CDR1 is SGHRS and CDR2 YFSETQ. With 0 bases removed from V and 4 bases from J, the gap between germline ends came to 16 bases. This CDR3 is built from 17 residues. CDR3 nucleotide sequence: TGCGCCAGCAGCTTGGTCCCAGGCCATTCTACCACCGGGGAGCTGTTTTTT. As protein: CASSLVPGHSTTGELFF. Looking up the rest from reference TRBV5-1 and TRBJ2-2 gives the full variable domain: KAGVTQTPRYLIKTRGQQVTLSCSPISGHRSVSWYQQTPGQGLQFLFEYFSETQRNKGNFPGRFSGRQFSNSRSEMNVSTLELGDSALYLCASSLVPGHSTTGELFFGEGSRLTVL.

This clonotype was detected ten times or more. The V gene is TRBV29-1, the J gene TRBJ2-3; no definite D call. CDR3 length equals 11 residues. The germline V and J ends were trimmed by 0 bases and 11 bases, with 9 bases remaining between them. Germline assignment: CDR1 SQVTM and CDR2 ANQGSEA. CDR3 sequence reads: CSVEDKRRQYF. DNA for the CDR3: TGCAGCGTTGAAGATAAGAGGAGGCAGTATTTT.

In this sample, this clonotype turned up a few times. The rearrangement links TRBV5-1 to TRBJ2-1, with 11 nucleotides matching TRBD2. V shed 0 bases and J 15 bases; nucleotides not matched to a gene: 17. From germline, CDR1 is SGHRS and CDR2 YFSETQ. This CDR3 spans 17 amino acids. This CDR3 is CASSLAPGTSGRRGVFF. The CDR3 nucleotides are TGCGCCAGCAGCTTGGCCCCCGGGACTAGCGGTCGGAGAGGGGTGTTCTTC.

This clonotype has more than one count but fewer than ten. The chain is built from TRBV7-3 and TRBJ2-2, with 9 bases that match TRBD2. CDR1 is SGHTA and CDR2 is FQGTGA in the germline V gene. This CDR3 has 17 amino acids. The V gene end was trimmed by 5 bases and the J gene end by 5 bases; junction bases not matched to a gene: 12. The CDR3 bases are TGTGCCAGCAGCCCCGGGGTTAGCGGGAGAGAAACCGGGGAGCTGTTTTTT. This codes for CASSPGVSGRETGELFF.

This clonotype was counted a single time. This rearrangement joins TRBV12-3 or TRBV12-4 to TRBJ1-2; a weak D match, TRBD1 (5 bases). V lost 6 bases and J lost 3, with 17 bases in between. The CDR3 is 15 amino acids. The CDR3: CASRGLGPQDYGYTF. In DNA, the CDR3 is TGTGCCAGCAGAGGACTGGGGCCGCAGGACTATGGCTACACCTTC.

This clonotype showed up many times. The chain recombines TRBV19 with TRBJ2-5; 8 nucleotides agree with TRBD1. V lost 1 base, J lost 5 bases, and 6 bases stayed unmatched. The germline V gene has CDR1 LNHDA and CDR2 SQIVND (reference sequence). The CDR3 is 15 residues long. CDR3 sequence: CASSIGQGARETQYF. The CDR3 nucleotides read TGTGCCAGTAGTATAGGTCAGGGGGCAAGGGAGACCCAGTACTTC.

This clonotype was seen a few times. The chain joins TRBV5-1 to TRBJ1-1; D not resolved. The V gene lost 4 bases and the J gene lost 4 bases, with 14 bases spanning the gap. Per the germline V gene, CDR1 is SGHRS and CDR2 is YFSETQ. The CDR3 sequence is 14 residues long. CDR3 nucleotide sequence: TGCGCCAGCAGCCCCGATTCTTTAGGCACTGAAGCTTTCTTT. It specifies CASSPDSLGTEAFF.

This clonotype was counted ten times or more. The gene calls are TRBV3-1 and TRBJ2-1; 7 bases match TRBD1. Losses at the gene ends were 3 bases for V and 8 bases for J; bases not matched to a gene: 4. The CDR3 totals 13 residues. The germline V gene encodes CDR1 LGHDT and CDR2 YNNKEL (reference sequence). CDR3 sequence: CASSHHDRDEQFF. The CDR3 nucleotides read TGTGCCAGCAGCCATCATGACAGGGATGAGCAGTTCTTC.

This clonotype was seen only a few times. The chain couples TRBV5-1 to TRBJ2-1; possibly TRBD2 for D (5 bases). Trimming shortened V by 0 bases and J by 8 bases, and 18 bases separated the two germline ends. The CDR3 runs to 16 residues. Germline assignment: CDR1 SGHRS and CDR2 YFSETQ. CDR3 residues: CASSLDHLATLDEQFF. DNA of the CDR3: TGCGCCAGCAGCTTGGATCATCTAGCTACCTTGGATGAGCAGTTCTTC.

The V and J genes are TRBV19 and TRBJ1-6; the D is unclear. Germline-derived CDR1 and CDR2 are LNHDA and SQIVND (reference sequence). This CDR3 is built from 14 residues. Trimming removed 9 bases from V and 5 bases from J, with 14 bases in between. CDR3 DNA: TGTGCCAGACAAGAGCGCTCTCATAATTCACCCCTCCACTTT. It translates to CARQERSHNSPLHF.

The V gene is TRBV27, the J gene TRBJ2-5; 7 nucleotides agree with TRBD1. V lost 3 bases to trimming and J lost 3 bases; unmatched junction nucleotides: 4. The V gene's germline CDR1 is MNHEY and CDR2 SMNVEV (reference sequence). The CDR3 has 14 amino acids. The CDR3 DNA is TGTGCCAGCAGTTTTCGTGGGACAGAAGAGACCCAGTACTTC. It encodes CASSFRGTEETQYF.

This clonotype was detected ten times or more. CDR3 loop: CASKLLEEGETQYF. DNA for the CDR3: TGTGCCAGCAAACTATTGGAGGAGGGAGAGACCCAGTACTTC. V and J are TRBV6-6 and TRBJ2-5; D is possibly TRBD2 (6 bases). This CDR3 spans 14 amino acids. Germline CDR1 reads MNHNY; CDR2 reads SVGAGI (reference sequence). V lost 7 bases and J 4 bases, leaving 16 bases between the germline ends.